This T cell receptor beta chain was found in a study of blood T cell repertoires in COVID-19. Study as a whole: PBMCs, B-cell-depleted T cells, or T cells provided the cDNA or gDNA that made up the material.

Assay: immunoSEQ multiplex PCR; the TCRdb copy retains only in-frame clones and omits some. The sample consists of some 89,000 clones, about 86% of them appearing once. The CDR3 is 15 residues long. Unmatched junction bases numbered 6, after V lost 2 bases and J lost 3 bases. Germline assignment: CDR1 LNHDA and CDR2 SQIVND (reference sequence). This chain links TRBV19 with TRBJ2-7; 8 positions match TRBD2. The sequence came from a human donor in a cohort sampled during active COVID-19. Sequences were obtained from peripheral blood. CDR3 sequence: CASSITSGRFYEQYF. CDR3 in DNA: TGTGCCAGTAGTATAACCAGCGGGAGATTCTACGAGCAGTACTTC.